This TCR beta chain was observed in a study of T cell changes during pregnancy in multiple sclerosis. Germline lookup yields CDR1 SGDLS and CDR2 YYNGEE. Losses at the gene ends were 8 bases for V and 2 bases for J; bases not matched to a gene: 17. This CDR3 comprises 17 residues. Assay: immunoSEQ multiplex PCR; the TCRdb copy retains only in-frame clones and omits some. The repertoire holds 50,000 to 70,000 clones, with roughly 92% as singletons. Material: peripheral blood, obtained in the second trimester of pregnancy. This chain links TRBV9 with TRBJ2-7, with 9 bases lining up with TRBD1. This TCR derives from a female donor with multiple sclerosis, enrolled in a pregnancy study. The CDR3 loop is CARLLHRDRAIPYEQYF. CDR3 sequence (DNA): TGTGCCAGATTATTACACCGGGACAGGGCGATACCCTACGAGCAGTACTTC. The full variable domain, its missing parts supplied by reference TRBV9 and TRBJ2-7, is DSGVTQTPKHLITATGQRVTLRCSPRSGDLSVYWYQQSLDQGLQFLIQYYNGEERAKGNILERFSAQQFPDLHSELNLSSLELGDSALYFCARLLHRDRAIPYEQYFGPGTRLTVT.